This is a list of T cell receptor beta chains from one sample in a study of blood T cell repertoires in COVID-19. The assay was immunoSEQ multiplex PCR, and TCRdb's table has in-frame clones only and misses some. The sample consists of 40,000 to 65,000 clones, 65% to 80% of them appearing once. Sequenced material: peripheral blood. The receptors derive from a human donor with active or convalescent COVID-19. The donor label of this sample is uncertain. The CDR3 runs from the conserved cysteine through the conserved F or W. The order of the fields is V gene, clone size, D gene, J gene, CDR3 protein, CDR3 DNA. D genes are given only for firm matches. Clone size, where shown, is once, few, many, or a class for clones that have expanded.

>TRBV7-3|.|TRBD2|TRBJ2-1
CASSLIYGRVNEQFF
TGTGCCAGCAGCTTAATTTACGGGAGGGTAAATGAGCAGTTCTTC
>TRBV14|.|.|TRBJ2-1
CASSQDLPLRSYNEQFF
TGTGCCAGCAGCCAAGATCTACCTCTCCGTTCCTACAATGAGCAGTTCTTC
>TRBV4-1|.|.|TRBJ1-2
CASSRKEQGDHGYTF
TGCGCCAGCAGCCGAAAGGAACAAGGAGATCATGGCTACACCTTC
>TRBV5-4|.|TRBD2|TRBJ2-3
CASSRLADRTDTQYF
TGTGCCAGCAGCCGACTAGCTGACCGCACAGATACGCAGTATTTT
>TRBV25-1|.|.|TRBJ2-1
CASSSGSFSYNEQFF
TGTGCCAGCAGCTCGGGGTCCTTCTCCTACAATGAGCAGTTCTTC
>TRBV12-5|.|TRBD1|TRBJ2-7
CASGAPGDSSYEQYF
TGTGCTAGTGGTGCGCCCGGGGACAGCTCCTACGAGCAGTACTTC
>TRBV9|.|.|TRBJ2-7
CASSAWDNPSYEQYF
TGTGCCAGCAGCGCCTGGGACAACCCCTCCTACGAGCAGTACTTC
>TRBV28|.|TRBD1|TRBJ1-2
CASPWTGPYGYTF
TGTGCCAGCCCTTGGACAGGCCCCTATGGCTACACCTTC
>TRBV6-5|.|TRBD1|TRBJ2-3
CASSEPGQGLDTQYF
TGTGCCAGCAGCGAGCCGGGACAGGGCTTAGATACGCAGTATTTT
>TRBV13|few|TRBD2|TRBJ2-3
CASSPQFAGGSTDTQYF
TGTGCCAGCAGCCCCCAGTTTGCGGGAGGGAGCACAGATACGCAGTATTTT
>TRBV7-3|.|.|TRBJ2-7
CASSLRRDSGEQYF
TGTGCCAGCAGCCTCCGGAGGGACTCGGGGGAGCAGTACTTC
>TRBV11-1|.|TRBD1|TRBJ1-4
CASSPRQGSNEKLFF
TGTGCCAGCAGCCCACGACAGGGATCTAATGAAAAACTGTTTTTT
>TRBV9|.|.|TRBJ2-5
CASSAEGQSLETQYF
TGTGCCAGCAGCGCGGAGGGACAGTCCCTAGAGACCCAGTACTTC
>TRBV24-1|once|.|TRBJ1-3
CATSDSDHAGFPHGSGNTIYF
TGTGCCACCAGTGATTCGGACCATGCAGGGTTCCCACACGGCTCTGGAAACACCATATATTTT
>TRBV7-8|.|TRBD1|TRBJ2-1
CASSLTGTGVYNEQFF
TGTGCCAGCAGCTTAACCGGGACAGGGGTCTACAATGAGCAGTTCTTC
>TRBV19|.|.|TRBJ2-4
CATSGDAKNIQYF
TGTGCCACATCGGGGGATGCCAAAAACATTCAGTACTTC
>TRBV5-1|.|.|TRBJ1-2
CASSLANGGYTF
TGCGCCAGCAGCTTGGCCAACGGTGGCTACACCTTC
>TRBV4-1|.|.|TRBJ2-1
CASSRSGNEQFF
TGCGCCAGCAGCCGGTCCGGCAATGAGCAGTTCTTC
>TRBV15|.|TRBD1|TRBJ1-1
CATSSGDSGSEAFF
TGTGCCACCAGCAGTGGGGACAGTGGCTCTGAAGCTTTCTTT
>TRBV14|.|TRBD2|TRBJ2-1
CASSLLAGGPGEQFF
TGTGCCAGCAGCCTTCTAGCGGGAGGGCCCGGGGAGCAGTTCTTC
>TRBV11-1|.|TRBD2|TRBJ2-2
CASSREGAGKTGELFF
TGTGCCAGCAGCCGGGAGGGAGCGGGAAAAACCGGGGAGCTGTTTTTT
>TRBV7-8|.|TRBD2|TRBJ2-7
CASSLTGGSAYEQYF
TGTGCCAGCAGCTTAACGGGGGGGTCAGCCTACGAGCAGTACTTC
>TRBV29-1|.|.|TRBJ1-1
CSVVPSNTEAFF
TGCAGCGTTGTCCCGTCTAACACTGAAGCTTTCTTT
>TRBV20-1|.|.|TRBJ1-1
CSAPLNTEAFF
TGCAGTGCTCCCCTTAACACTGAAGCTTTCTTT